This TCR beta chain originates from a study of T cells in Graves' hyperthyroidism and ophthalmopathy. The V gene's germline CDR1 is SNHLY and CDR2 FYNNEI. V gave up 8 bases and J gave up 8 bases; unmatched junction bases: 17. The CDR3 is 17 amino acids. This clonotype was recorded at least ten times. From RNA transcripts, TCR beta CDR3 regions were amplified. Carried out on the TCR CDR3, a first-round RT-PCR used the HTBI primer set. MiXCR, applied by TCRdb to the multiplex PCR reads, yields one record per CDR3 protein. The table shows about 290,000 distinct CDR3 sequences, with 13% occurring only once.

The sequenced sample consisted of blood. The V call is TRBV2, the J call TRBJ2-1; 11 bases are shared with TRBD2. This receptor was taken from a young woman with Graves' hyperthyroidism that later progressed to Graves' ophthalmopathy. The CDR3 is CASYLRTATSGSDEQFF. The CDR3 bases are TGTGCCAGCTATCTAAGGACAGCAACTAGCGGGAGTGATGAGCAGTTCTTC.